This T cell receptor beta chain originates from a study of identical twins. CDR1 and CDR2 (germline): DFQATT, SNEGSKA (reference sequence). V lost 3 bases and J 0 bases, leaving 19 bases between the germline ends. This CDR3 has 17 residues. TCRdb reprocessed the 5' RACE reads via MiXCR and lists one record per CDR3 protein. Found here are a few hundred thousand distinct CDR3 sequences, roughly 15% of them singletons; the top ten hold less than 0.5%. These same records also appear under a second study, on yellow fever vaccine responses in identical twins.

The sequenced sample was CD4+ T cells sorted from blood. The gene calls are TRBV20-1 and TRBJ2-3; D gene ambiguous. This TCR was recovered from a woman aged 18-35 years in good health. CDR3 DNA sequence: TGCAGTGCTAGTTTGGTAAGAGGCACGACTAGCACAGATACGCAGTATTTT. Its translation is CSASLVRGTTSTDTQYF.